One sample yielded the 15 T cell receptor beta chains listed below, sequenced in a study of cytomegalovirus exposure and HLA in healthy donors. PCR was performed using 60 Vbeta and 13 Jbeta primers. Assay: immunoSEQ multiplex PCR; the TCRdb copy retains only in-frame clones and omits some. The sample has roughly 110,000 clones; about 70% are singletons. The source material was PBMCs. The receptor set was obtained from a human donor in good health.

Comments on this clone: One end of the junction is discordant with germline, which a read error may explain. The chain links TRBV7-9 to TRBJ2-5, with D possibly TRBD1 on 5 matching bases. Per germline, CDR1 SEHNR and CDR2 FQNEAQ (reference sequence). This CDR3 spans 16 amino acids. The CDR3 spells CSSSLPHLGPGETQYF. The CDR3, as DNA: TGTTCCAGCAGCTTGCCCCACTTGGGGCCAGGGGAGACCCAGTACTTC. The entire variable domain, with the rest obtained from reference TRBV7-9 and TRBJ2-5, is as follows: DTGVSQNPRHKITKRGQNVTFRCDPISEHNRLYWYRQTLGQGPEFLTYFQNEAQLEKSRLLSDRFSAERPKGSFSTLEIQRTEQGDSAMYLCSSSLPHLGPGETQYFGPGTRLLVL.

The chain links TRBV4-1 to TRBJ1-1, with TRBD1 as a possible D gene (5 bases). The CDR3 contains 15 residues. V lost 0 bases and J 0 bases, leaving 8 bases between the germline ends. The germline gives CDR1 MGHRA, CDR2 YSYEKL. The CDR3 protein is CASSQEGAMNTEAFF. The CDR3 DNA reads TGCGCCAGCAGCCAAGAAGGGGCTATGAACACTGAAGCTTTCTTT.

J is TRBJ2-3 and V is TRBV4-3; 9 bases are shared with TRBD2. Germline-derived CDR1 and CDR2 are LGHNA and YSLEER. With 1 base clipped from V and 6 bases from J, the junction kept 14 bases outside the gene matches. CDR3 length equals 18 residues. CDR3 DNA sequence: TGCGCCAGCAGCCAAGTCCCTGTAAGCGGGGGGACCTGGGATACGCAGTATTTT. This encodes CASSQVPVSGGTWDTQYF.

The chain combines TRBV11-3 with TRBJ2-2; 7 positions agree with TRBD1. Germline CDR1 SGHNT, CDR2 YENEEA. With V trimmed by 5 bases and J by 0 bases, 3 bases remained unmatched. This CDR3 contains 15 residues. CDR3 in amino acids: CASSPGTANTGELFF. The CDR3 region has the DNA TGTGCCAGCAGCCCGGGGACAGCGAACACCGGGGAGCTGTTTTTT.

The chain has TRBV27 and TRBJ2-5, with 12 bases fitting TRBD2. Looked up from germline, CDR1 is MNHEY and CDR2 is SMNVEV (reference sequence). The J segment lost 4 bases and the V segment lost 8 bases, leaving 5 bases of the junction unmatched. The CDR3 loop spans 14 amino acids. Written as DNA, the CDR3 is TGTGCCAGCGGACTAGCGGGGAGGCTAGAGACCCAGTACTTC. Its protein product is CASGLAGRLETQYF.

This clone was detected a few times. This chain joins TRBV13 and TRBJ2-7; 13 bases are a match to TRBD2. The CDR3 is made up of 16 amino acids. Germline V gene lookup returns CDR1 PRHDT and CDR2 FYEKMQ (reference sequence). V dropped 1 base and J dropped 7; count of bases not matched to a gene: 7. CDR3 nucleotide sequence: TGTGCCAGCAGCTTAGTCCCTCCGGGACTAGCGGGGGAGCAGTACTTC. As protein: CASSLVPPGLAGEQYF.

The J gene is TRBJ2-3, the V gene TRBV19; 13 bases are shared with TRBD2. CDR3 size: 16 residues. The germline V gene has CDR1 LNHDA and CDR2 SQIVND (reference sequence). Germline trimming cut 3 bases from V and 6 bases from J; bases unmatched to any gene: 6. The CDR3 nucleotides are TGTGCCAGTAGTATTCGAACTAGCGGGAGGGCGGATACGCAGTATTTT. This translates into CASSIRTSGRADTQYF.

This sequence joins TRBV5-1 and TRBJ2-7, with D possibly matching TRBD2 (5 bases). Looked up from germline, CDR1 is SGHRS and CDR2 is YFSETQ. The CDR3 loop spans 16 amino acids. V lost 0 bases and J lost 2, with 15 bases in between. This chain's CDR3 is CASSLGRGDGAYEQYF. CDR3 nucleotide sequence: TGCGCCAGCAGCTTGGGCCGGGGAGATGGCGCCTACGAGCAGTACTTC. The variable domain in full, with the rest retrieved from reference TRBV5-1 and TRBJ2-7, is KAGVTQTPRYLIKTRGQQVTLSCSPISGHRSVSWYQQTPGQGLQFLFEYFSETQRNKGNFPGRFSGRQFSNSRSEMNVSTLELGDSALYLCASSLGRGDGAYEQYFGPGTRLTVT.

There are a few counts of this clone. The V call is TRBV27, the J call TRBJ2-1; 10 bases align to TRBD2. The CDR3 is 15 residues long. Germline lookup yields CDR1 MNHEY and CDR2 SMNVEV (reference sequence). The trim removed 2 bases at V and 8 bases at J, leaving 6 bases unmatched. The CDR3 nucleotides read TGTGCCAGCAGTTTAAGCGGGAGGGCCGTGGATGAGCAGTTCTTC. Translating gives CASSLSGRAVDEQFF.

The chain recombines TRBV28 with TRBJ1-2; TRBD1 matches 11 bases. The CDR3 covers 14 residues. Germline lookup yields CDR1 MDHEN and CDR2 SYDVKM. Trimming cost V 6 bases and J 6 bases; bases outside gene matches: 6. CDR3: CASRTWGQGDGYTF. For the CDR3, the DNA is TGTGCCAGCAGAACGTGGGGACAGGGGGATGGCTACACCTTC.

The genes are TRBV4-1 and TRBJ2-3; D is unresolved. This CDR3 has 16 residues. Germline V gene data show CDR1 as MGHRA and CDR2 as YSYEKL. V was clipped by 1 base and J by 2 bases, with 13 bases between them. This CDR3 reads CASSQGIVLATDTQYF. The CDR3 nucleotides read TGCGCCAGCAGCCAAGGAATTGTCCTGGCCACAGATACGCAGTATTTT.

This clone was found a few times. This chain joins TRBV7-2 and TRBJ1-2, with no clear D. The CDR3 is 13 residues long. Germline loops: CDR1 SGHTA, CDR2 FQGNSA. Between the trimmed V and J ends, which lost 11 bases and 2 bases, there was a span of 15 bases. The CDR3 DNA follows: TGTGCCGAACGGCGGGAGGGCAACTATGGCTACACCTTC. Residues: CAERREGNYGYTF.

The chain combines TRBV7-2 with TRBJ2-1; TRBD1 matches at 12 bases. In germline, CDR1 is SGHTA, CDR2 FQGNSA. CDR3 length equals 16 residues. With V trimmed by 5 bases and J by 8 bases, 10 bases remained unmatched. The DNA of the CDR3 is TGTGCCAGCAGCATCGTGGGGACAGGGGGCTTCCATGAGCAGTTCTTC. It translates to CASSIVGTGGFHEQFF.

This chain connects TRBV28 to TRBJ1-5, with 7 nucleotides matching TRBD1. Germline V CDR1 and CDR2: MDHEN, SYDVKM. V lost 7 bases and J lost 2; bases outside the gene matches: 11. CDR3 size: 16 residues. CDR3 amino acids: CASTDPRGTGNQPQHF. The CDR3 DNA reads TGTGCCAGCACCGACCCACGAGGGACAGGCAATCAGCCCCAGCATTTT.

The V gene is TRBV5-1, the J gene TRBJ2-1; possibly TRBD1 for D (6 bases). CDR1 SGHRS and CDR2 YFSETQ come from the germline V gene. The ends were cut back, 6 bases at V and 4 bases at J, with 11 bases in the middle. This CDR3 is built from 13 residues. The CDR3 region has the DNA TGCGCCAGCACCCAGGACAGATACAATGAGCAGTTCTTC. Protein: CASTQDRYNEQFF.